This T cell receptor (beta chain) emerged from a study of T cells in Graves' hyperthyroidism and ophthalmopathy. RNA transcripts were the template for amplifying TCR beta CDR3 regions. TCR CDR3 underwent first-round RT-PCR with the HTBI primer set. TCRdb processed the multiplex PCR reads anew with MiXCR; each CDR3 protein has one entry. Of a few hundred thousand distinct CDR3 sequences in the sample, approximately 14% were seen once. Germline loops: CDR1 DFQATT, CDR2 SNEGSKA (reference sequence). This CDR3 is built from 15 residues. The trim removed 0 bases at V and 7 bases at J, leaving 11 bases unmatched. This clonotype came up many times. Its antigen is not known. General observations from the study: Blood also showed most of the thyroid clonotypes that were expanded above 0.001.

Sequenced: blood. The clonotype comes from a woman aged 30 to 39 with Graves' hyperthyroidism. The chain carries TRBV20-1 and TRBJ1-1; 7 bases align to TRBD1. CDR3 sequence: CSARDLDRDDFEAFF. CDR3 nucleotide sequence: TGCAGTGCTAGAGATTTAGACAGGGATGATTTTGAAGCTTTCTTT.